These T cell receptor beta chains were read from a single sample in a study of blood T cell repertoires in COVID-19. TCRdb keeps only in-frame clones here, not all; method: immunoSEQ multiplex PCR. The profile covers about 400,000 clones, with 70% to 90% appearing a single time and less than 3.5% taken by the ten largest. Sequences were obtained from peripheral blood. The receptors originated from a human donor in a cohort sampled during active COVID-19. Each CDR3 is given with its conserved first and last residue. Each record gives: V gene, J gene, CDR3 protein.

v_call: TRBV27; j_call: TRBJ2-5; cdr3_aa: CASSLGSGRIQETQYF
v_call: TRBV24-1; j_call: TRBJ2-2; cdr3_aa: CATSDLRLGLAGPSTNTGELFF
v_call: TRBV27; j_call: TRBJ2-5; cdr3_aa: CASSRQGARETQYF
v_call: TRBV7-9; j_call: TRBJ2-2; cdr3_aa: CAMTDSQNTGELFF
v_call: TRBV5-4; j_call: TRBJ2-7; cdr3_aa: CASSRPEGDHEQYF
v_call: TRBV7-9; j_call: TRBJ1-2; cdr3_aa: CASSGRGGPYGYTF
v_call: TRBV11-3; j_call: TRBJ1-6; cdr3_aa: CASSYLGGSSYNSPLHF
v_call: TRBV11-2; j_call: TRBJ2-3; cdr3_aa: CASSLDPAGDTQYF
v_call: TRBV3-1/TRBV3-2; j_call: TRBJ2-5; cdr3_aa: CASSQDQAGGETQYF
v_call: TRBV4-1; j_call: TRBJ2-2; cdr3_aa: CASSPPGDRENTGELFF
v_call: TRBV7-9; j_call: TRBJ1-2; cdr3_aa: CASSLVTSGGYTF
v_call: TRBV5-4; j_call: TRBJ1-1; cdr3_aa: CASSSGGQGGAEAFF
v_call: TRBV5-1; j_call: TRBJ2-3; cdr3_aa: CASSSTSDMGDTQYF
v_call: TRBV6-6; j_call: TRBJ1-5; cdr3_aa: CASSYGAINQPQHF
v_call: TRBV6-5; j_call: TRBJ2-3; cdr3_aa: CASRASGRAHDTQYF
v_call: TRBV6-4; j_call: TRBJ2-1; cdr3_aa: CATSPTSYNEQFF
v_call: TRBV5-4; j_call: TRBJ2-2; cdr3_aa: CASSAGPGQGLRTGELFF
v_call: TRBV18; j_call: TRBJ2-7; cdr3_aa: CASSPGGPYEQYF
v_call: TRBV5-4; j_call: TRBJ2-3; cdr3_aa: CASSFLAEDTQYF
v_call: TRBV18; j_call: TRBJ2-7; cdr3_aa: CASSPRTGPPSYEQYF
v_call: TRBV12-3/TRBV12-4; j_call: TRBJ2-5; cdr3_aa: CASSWTGTQYF
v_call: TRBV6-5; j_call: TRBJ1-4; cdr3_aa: CATNTRRGGPEKLFF
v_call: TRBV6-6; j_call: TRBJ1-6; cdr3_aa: CASSWADGEGSPLHF
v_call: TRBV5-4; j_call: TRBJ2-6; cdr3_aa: CASRRDRGKGGANVLTF
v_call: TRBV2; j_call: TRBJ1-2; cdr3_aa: CASRGDSSFRGYTF
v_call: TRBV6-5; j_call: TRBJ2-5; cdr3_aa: CASSHPAGGETQYF
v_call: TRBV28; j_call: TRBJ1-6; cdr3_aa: CASSVTGGLGSPLHF
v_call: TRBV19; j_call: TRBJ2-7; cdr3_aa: CASSLRTGASYEQYF
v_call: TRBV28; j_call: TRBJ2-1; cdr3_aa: CASRLAGDNEQFF
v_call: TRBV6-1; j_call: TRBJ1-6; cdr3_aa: CASSEGTAPSPLHF
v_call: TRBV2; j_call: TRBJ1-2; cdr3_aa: CASVTGTAHGYTF
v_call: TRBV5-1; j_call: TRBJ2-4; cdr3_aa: CASSLSVFGGENIQYF
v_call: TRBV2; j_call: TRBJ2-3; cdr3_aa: CASRLAGGTDTQYF
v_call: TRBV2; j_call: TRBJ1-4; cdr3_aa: CASRGQAQKLFF
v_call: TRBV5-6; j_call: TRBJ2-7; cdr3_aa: CASSPLRLAANYEQYF
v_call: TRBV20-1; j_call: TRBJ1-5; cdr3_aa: CSASYGQVNQPQHF
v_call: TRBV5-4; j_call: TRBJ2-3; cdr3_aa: CASSLGAAGGTDTQYF
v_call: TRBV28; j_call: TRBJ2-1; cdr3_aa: CASSWKSGSYNEQFF